A selection of T cell receptor beta chains follows, all from one sample in a study of blood T cell repertoires in COVID-19. Using immunoSEQ multiplex PCR, the repertoire was profiled, and TCRdb retains in-frame clones only, with some absent. Of roughly 66,000 clones in the sample, more than 85% are singletons; the top ten hold around 13%. Sequencing was carried out using peripheral blood. All receptors derive from a human donor with active COVID-19. The donor label of this sample is uncertain. Each CDR3 is given without its conserved first and last residue. A D gene is named only where the DNA matches it firmly.

CDR3 protein: SVLLWTGPETQY
V gene: TRBV29-1
D gene: TRBD1
CDR3 length: 12
J gene: TRBJ2-5

CDR3 protein: ASTQLLKETQY
V gene: TRBV10-2
D gene: -
CDR3 length: 11
J gene: TRBJ2-5

CDR3 protein: ASSPLAGMGTDTQY
V gene: TRBV11-2
D gene: TRBD2
CDR3 length: 14
J gene: TRBJ2-3

CDR3 protein: ASSKEGGELF
V gene: TRBV12-3/TRBV12-4
D gene: -
CDR3 length: 10
J gene: TRBJ2-2

CDR3 protein: ASSVRQGITDTQY
V gene: TRBV9
D gene: -
CDR3 length: 13
J gene: TRBJ2-3

CDR3 protein: ASSYSSTGAPGEQY
V gene: TRBV6-6
D gene: TRBD1
CDR3 length: 14
J gene: TRBJ2-7

CDR3 protein: ASSLASGQETQY
V gene: TRBV7-9
D gene: TRBD2
CDR3 length: 12
J gene: TRBJ2-5

CDR3 protein: ASSLGQNNSPLH
V gene: TRBV11-3
D gene: -
CDR3 length: 12
J gene: TRBJ1-6

CDR3 protein: ASRLRLAASYNEQF
V gene: TRBV12-2
D gene: -
CDR3 length: 14
J gene: TRBJ2-1

CDR3 protein: ASSLVAGNTGELF
V gene: TRBV5-1
D gene: -
CDR3 length: 13
J gene: TRBJ2-2

CDR3 protein: ASSQIAASEAF
V gene: TRBV4-3
D gene: -
CDR3 length: 11
J gene: TRBJ1-1

CDR3 protein: ASSSRASEETQY
V gene: TRBV11-3
D gene: -
CDR3 length: 12
J gene: TRBJ2-5

CDR3 protein: ASIPGAGGSSTDTQY
V gene: TRBV28
D gene: -
CDR3 length: 15
J gene: TRBJ2-3

CDR3 protein: ASSAGQGVSYEQY
V gene: TRBV5-4
D gene: TRBD1
CDR3 length: 13
J gene: TRBJ2-7

CDR3 protein: ASSQDIGRDTQY
V gene: TRBV4-1
D gene: -
CDR3 length: 12
J gene: TRBJ2-3

CDR3 protein: ASSWTGVNEQF
V gene: TRBV28
D gene: TRBD1
CDR3 length: 11
J gene: TRBJ2-1

CDR3 protein: ASSYSGGTDTQY
V gene: TRBV6-2/TRBV6-3
D gene: -
CDR3 length: 12
J gene: TRBJ2-3

CDR3 protein: ASSSHSGNYNEQF
V gene: TRBV28
D gene: -
CDR3 length: 13
J gene: TRBJ2-1

CDR3 protein: ASSLGAGVGAETQY
V gene: TRBV7-6
D gene: -
CDR3 length: 14
J gene: TRBJ2-5

CDR3 protein: ASSARGGAETQY
V gene: TRBV12-1
D gene: -
CDR3 length: 12
J gene: TRBJ2-5

CDR3 protein: ASSRLGLANTGELF
V gene: TRBV7-9
D gene: -
CDR3 length: 14
J gene: TRBJ2-2

CDR3 protein: ASSFSPLRGPNYEQY
V gene: TRBV28
D gene: -
CDR3 length: 15
J gene: TRBJ2-7

CDR3 protein: ASSRDWTSGQETQY
V gene: TRBV5-4
D gene: TRBD2
CDR3 length: 14
J gene: TRBJ2-5

CDR3 protein: ASSSVPTGDGAWQPQH
V gene: TRBV7-9
D gene: TRBD1
CDR3 length: 16
J gene: TRBJ1-5

CDR3 protein: ASSAAYNSPLH
V gene: TRBV9
D gene: -
CDR3 length: 11
J gene: TRBJ1-6

CDR3 protein: ASSELAGGYNEQF
V gene: TRBV6-1
D gene: TRBD2
CDR3 length: 13
J gene: TRBJ2-1

CDR3 protein: ASSLGTLNNSPLH
V gene: TRBV5-5
D gene: -
CDR3 length: 13
J gene: TRBJ1-6

CDR3 protein: ATSDSGRGFGYT
V gene: TRBV24-1
D gene: TRBD1
CDR3 length: 12
J gene: TRBJ1-2

CDR3 protein: ASSLNQVPLH
V gene: TRBV28
D gene: -
CDR3 length: 10
J gene: TRBJ1-6